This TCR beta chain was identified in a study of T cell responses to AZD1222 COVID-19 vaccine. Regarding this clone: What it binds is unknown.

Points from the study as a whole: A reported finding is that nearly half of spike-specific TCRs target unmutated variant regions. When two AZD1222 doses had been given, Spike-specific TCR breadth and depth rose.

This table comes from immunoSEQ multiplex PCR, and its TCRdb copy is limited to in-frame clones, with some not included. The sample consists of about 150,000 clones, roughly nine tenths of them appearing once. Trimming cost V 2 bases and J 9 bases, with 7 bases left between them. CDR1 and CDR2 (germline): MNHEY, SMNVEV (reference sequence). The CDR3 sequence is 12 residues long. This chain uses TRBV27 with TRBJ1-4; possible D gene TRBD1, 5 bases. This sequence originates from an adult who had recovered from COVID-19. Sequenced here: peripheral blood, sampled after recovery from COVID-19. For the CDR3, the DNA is TGTGCCAGCAGTTTACAGGGTAAAAAACTGTTTTTT. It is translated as CASSLQGKKLFF.